The sequence of this TCR beta chain was determined in a study of blood T cell repertoires in COVID-19. Sequencing used immunoSEQ multiplex PCR; TCRdb keeps in-frame clones, though not all of them. The data hold approximately 440,000 clones, with around 90% observed a single time. Enrolled through a virtual design, the participants were between about 18 and 100 years of age and came from under 25 US areas. V was trimmed by 1 base and J by 2 bases, leaving 9 bases between them. Germline CDR1 is MNHNS and CDR2 is SASEGT. The CDR3 is 15 residues long. This sequence originates from a man between 18 and 29 years old who had recovered from COVID-19. The sequenced sample was PBMCs or T cells enriched from blood (not recorded which). The chain recombines TRBV6-1 with TRBJ1-3; D is unresolved. Written as DNA, the CDR3 is TGTGCCAGCAGTGAAGTTGCCGGGGCTGGAAACACCATATATTTT. It is translated as CASSEVAGAGNTIYF.